Following are 29 T cell receptor beta chains from one sample sequenced in a study of long-term antiretroviral therapy in people with HIV. Survey level was the resolution at which the v3.0 immunoSEQ assay ran. Data came from immunoSEQ multiplex PCR; TCRdb stores just in-frame clones and leaves some out. This table has 25,000 to 30,000 clones, approximately 88% appearing once. The starting material was unsorted PBMCs, obtained 0.5 years after starting antiretroviral therapy. The receptors stem from a woman aged 18-35 years with HIV.

The V and J genes are TRBV5-4 and TRBJ2-7; D unresolved. The CDR3 sequence is 11 residues long. V shed 3 bases and J shed 0 bases, with 1 base lying between them. Germline V lookup: CDR1 SGHNT, CDR2 YYREEE (reference sequence). The CDR3 sequence: CASSSSYEQYF. The CDR3 DNA reads as TGTGCCAGCAGCTCCTCCTACGAGCAGTACTTC.

CDR3 loop: CASSYPSGQKYSNQPQHF. The CDR3 coding sequence is TGTGCCAGCAGCTACCCCTCGGGACAGAAGTATAGCAATCAGCCCCAGCATTTT. The chain uses TRBV7-2 and TRBJ1-5; 7 bases map to TRBD1. Germline CDR1 is SGHTA and CDR2 is FQGNSA. This CDR3 has 18 amino acids. V shed 4 bases and J 0 bases; nucleotides not matched to a gene: 12.

This clone has only a few counts. The chain has TRBV28 and TRBJ1-2; D might be TRBD1 (6 bases). Per the germline V gene, CDR1 is MDHEN and CDR2 is SYDVKM. V dropped 4 bases and J dropped 6 bases, with 12 bases sitting between them. The CDR3 extends over 13 amino acids. The CDR3 coding sequence is TGTGCCAGCAGTTCCTACAGGGTCGATGGCTACACCTTC. The encoded protein is CASSSYRVDGYTF.

The table lists this clone with a few counts. The gene calls are TRBV5-4 and TRBJ1-2; tentatively, D is TRBD1 (5 bases). This CDR3 comprises 14 residues. Germline-derived CDR1 and CDR2 are SGHNT and YYREEE (reference sequence). V lost 0 bases to trimming and J lost 4 bases, with 10 bases between them. The CDR3 DNA sequence: TGTGCCAGCAGCTTGGTTGACAGATCCTATGGCTACACCTTC. This encodes CASSLVDRSYGYTF.

The genes are TRBV7-2 and TRBJ2-7; 11 bases match TRBD2. The CDR3 length is 14 residues. With V trimmed by 2 bases and J by 4 bases, 1 base remained unmatched. Germline CDR1 and CDR2: SGHTA and FQGNSA. CDR3 DNA: TGTGCCAGCAGCTTACGACTAGCGGGGTACGAGCAGTACTTC. Translation gives CASSLRLAGYEQYF.

The chain joins TRBV6-5 to TRBJ1-5, with a possible D match to TRBD1 (5 bases). This CDR3 has 15 residues. V lost 4 bases to trimming and J lost 1 base, with 11 bases between them. Germline V lookup: CDR1 MNHEY, CDR2 SVGAGI. The DNA for the CDR3 is TGTGCCAGCAGTTCTAGGGGTTTGAGCAATCAGCCCCAGCATTTT. The encoded protein is CASSSRGLSNQPQHF.

This sequence joins TRBV15 and TRBJ1-1; perhaps TRBD1 as D (6 bases). Germline loops: CDR1 LNHNV, CDR2 YYDKDF (reference sequence). V lost 6 bases and J lost 3, with 14 bases in between. The CDR3 has 14 amino acids. CDR3 DNA: TGTGCCACCAGACACGGAGGGGGGGACACTGAAGCTTTCTTT. It specifies CATRHGGGDTEAFF. Full variable domain (remainder filled in from reference TRBV15 and TRBJ1-1): DAMVIQNPRYQVTQFGKPVTLSCSQTLNHNVMYWYQQKSSQAPKLLFHYYDKDFNNEADTPDNFQSRRPNTSFCFLDIRSPGLGDTAMYLCATRHGGGDTEAFFGQGTRLTVV.

V usage is TRBV7-9 and J usage is TRBJ1-1; no definite D call. Trimming pared 6 bases from V and 0 bases from J, leaving 14 bases between. This CDR3 has 15 residues. Germline-derived CDR1 and CDR2 are SEHNR and FQNEAQ (reference sequence). The CDR3 bases are TGTGCCAGCAGTCCCTCGGCAGGAGTGAACACTGAAGCTTTCTTT. Amino acids: CASSPSAGVNTEAFF. The full variable domain, completed using reference TRBV7-9 and TRBJ1-1, is DTGVSQNPRHKITKRGQNVTFRCDPISEHNRLYWYRQTLGQGPEFLTYFQNEAQLEKSRLLSDRFSAERPKGSFSTLEIQRTEQGDSAMYLCASSPSAGVNTEAFFGQGTRLTVV.

The V and J genes are TRBV7-2 and TRBJ2-7; the match to TRBD1 covers 9 bases. The V gene end was trimmed by 7 bases and the J gene end by 2 bases; junction bases not matched to a gene: 15. Germline values: CDR1 SGHTA, CDR2 FQGNSA. The CDR3 covers 17 residues. CDR3 in amino acids: CASTEPISGQGTYEQYF. Written as DNA, the CDR3 is TGTGCCAGCACCGAACCGATTTCGGGACAGGGAACCTACGAGCAGTACTTC.

This chain joins TRBV5-4 and TRBJ1-5; the match to TRBD1 covers 10 bases. The ends lost 0 bases at V and 5 bases at J; junction bases unmatched: 8. The CDR3 has 17 residues. Germline V lookup: CDR1 SGHNT, CDR2 YYREEE (reference sequence). CDR3 amino acids: CASSLDGFGTGDQPQHF. The CDR3 region has the DNA TGTGCCAGCAGCTTGGATGGGTTCGGGACAGGGGATCAGCCCCAGCATTTT.

The V gene is TRBV5-1, the J gene TRBJ2-2; 12 bases agree with TRBD2. CDR1 SGHRS and CDR2 YFSETQ come from the germline V gene. This CDR3 is built from 15 residues. V shed 4 bases, J shed 6 bases, and the junction held 4 bases outside the gene matches. The CDR3 protein is CASSIGTSGSGELFF. As DNA, the CDR3 is TGCGCCAGCAGCATAGGGACTAGCGGGTCCGGGGAGCTGTTTTTT. The full variable domain, in which reference TRBV5-1 and TRBJ2-2 provide the parts outside the CDR3, is KAGVTQTPRYLIKTRGQQVTLSCSPISGHRSVSWYQQTPGQGLQFLFEYFSETQRNKGNFPGRFSGRQFSNSRSEMNVSTLELGDSALYLCASSIGTSGSGELFFGEGSRLTVL.

The chain joins TRBV6-1 to TRBJ2-2; 11 bases are shared with TRBD2. Germline V gives CDR1 MNHNS, CDR2 SASEGT. Trimming cost V 6 bases and J 3 bases; bases outside gene matches: 9. CDR3 length: 17 amino acids. CDR3 DNA: TGTGCCAGCAGCGAAACCCTAGCGGGAGGCTACACCGGGGAGCTGTTTTTT. Residues: CASSETLAGGYTGELFF.

This chain uses TRBV27 with TRBJ2-7; D remains ambiguous. The V gene lost 3 bases and the J gene lost 2 bases, with 14 bases spanning the gap. The CDR3 length is 15 residues. CDR1 is MNHEY and CDR2 is SMNVEV in the germline V gene (reference sequence). In DNA, the CDR3 is TGTGCCAGCAGTTTCCACCGCAAGGTGACCTACGAGCAGTACTTC. Amino acids: CASSFHRKVTYEQYF.

V is TRBV5-1 and J is TRBJ2-5, with TRBD2 identical over 7 bases. Germline V gives CDR1 SGHRS, CDR2 YFSETQ. The J segment lost 5 bases and the V segment lost 3 bases, leaving 13 bases of the junction unmatched. The CDR3 extends over 16 amino acids. CDR3 in amino acids: CASSSGSGLGSETQYF. The CDR3 bases are TGCGCCAGCAGCTCCGGTAGCGGGTTAGGTTCGGAGACCCAGTACTTC.

CDR3 sequence (DNA): TGTGCCAGCAGCCCACAGGGGCCGAACACCGGGGAGCTGTTTTTT. Residues: CASSPQGPNTGELFF. V gene TRBV27 combines with J gene TRBJ2-2; TRBD1 matches 7 bases. This CDR3 has 15 amino acids. CDR1 is MNHEY, CDR2 SMNVEV, per germline (reference sequence). Trimming cost V 6 bases and J 0 bases; bases outside gene matches: 4.

The V call is TRBV19, the J call TRBJ2-5, with 9 bases identical to TRBD2. CDR3 length: 16 amino acids. The V and J ends lost 3 bases and 5 bases, in that order; junction bases with no gene match: 10. Per germline, CDR1 LNHDA and CDR2 SQIVND (reference sequence). The CDR3 sequence: CASSMARLAGGETQYF. As DNA, the CDR3 is TGTGCCAGTAGTATGGCGCGTCTGGCGGGAGGGGAGACCCAGTACTTC.

The chain combines TRBV28 with TRBJ1-5, with 9 positions matching TRBD1. This CDR3 contains 15 residues. CDR1 and CDR2 (germline): MDHEN, SYDVKM. The trim removed 2 bases at V and 3 bases at J, leaving 2 bases unmatched. CDR3 sequence: CASSLGDRVNQPQHF. As DNA, the CDR3 is TGTGCCAGCAGTTTAGGGGACAGGGTCAATCAGCCCCAGCATTTT.

V is TRBV6-1 and J is TRBJ2-7; TRBD2 aligns across 12 bases. The V and J ends lost 0 bases and 5 bases, in that order; junction bases with no gene match: 8. From germline, CDR1 is MNHNS and CDR2 SASEGT. The CDR3 runs 17 residues. This CDR3 is CASSEAYPTSGSNEQYF. CDR3 nucleotides: TGTGCCAGCAGTGAAGCGTATCCGACTAGCGGGAGTAACGAGCAGTACTTC.

The chain links TRBV2 to TRBJ1-5; D is possibly TRBD1 (6 bases). Trimming took 7 bases from V and 3 from J, leaving 10 bases between them. Germline V gene data show CDR1 as SNHLY and CDR2 as FYNNEI. This CDR3 contains 13 residues. This CDR3 is CASMDSINQPQHF. In DNA form, the CDR3 reads TGTGCCAGCATGGACAGCATCAATCAGCCCCAGCATTTT.

V usage is TRBV21-1 and J usage is TRBJ1-5; the table gives TRBD1 as D, unverified against the DNA. TRBV21-1 is a pseudogene locus. CDR3 size: 16 residues. CDR3 in DNA: TGTGCCAGCAGATTCGACAGGGGGCATAGCAATCAGCCCCAGCATTTT. Its protein is CASRFDRGHSNQPQHF.

The chain combines TRBV7-6 with TRBJ2-7; D is ambiguous. The CDR3 is 15 residues long. Germline V gene lookup returns CDR1 SGHVS and CDR2 FNYEAQ. With 6 bases removed from V and 0 bases from J, the gap between germline ends came to 15 bases. The DNA of the CDR3 is TGTGCCAGCAGTTTCCGCGCCTCCCGCTCCTACGAGCAGTACTTC. Amino acid sequence: CASSFRASRSYEQYF. The full variable domain, rest sourced from reference TRBV7-6 and TRBJ2-7, is GAGVSQSPRYKVTKRGQDVALRCDPISGHVSLYWYRQALGQGPEFLTYFNYEAQQDKSGLPNDRFSAERPEGSISTLTIQRTEQRDSAMYRCASSFRASRSYEQYFGPGTRLTVT.

This clone was seen a single time. V is TRBV7-6 and J is TRBJ2-1; the D is unclear. Germline V gives CDR1 SGHVS, CDR2 FNYEAQ. The CDR3 runs to 12 residues. V was shortened by 6 bases and J by 6 bases, with 9 bases between the two germline ends. This CDR3 reads CASRPIANEQFF. The CDR3 DNA is TGTGCCAGCAGACCCATAGCCAATGAGCAGTTCTTC.

This clone was seen a few times. The chain recombines TRBV27 with TRBJ2-7; D unclear. Germline-derived CDR1 and CDR2 are MNHEY and SMNVEV (reference sequence). CDR3 length: 12 residues. V lost 3 bases and J lost 6, with 9 bases in between. Written as DNA, the CDR3 is TGTGCCAGCAGTTTTGGGTACGGCGAGCAGTACTTC. This encodes CASSFGYGEQYF.

The V call is TRBV28, the J call TRBJ1-1; possible D gene TRBD1, 5 bases. There are 16 residues in the CDR3. Trimming shortened V by 5 bases and J by 1 base, and 17 bases separated the two germline ends. Germline loops: CDR1 MDHEN, CDR2 SYDVKM. The CDR3 DNA reads as TGTGCCAGCAGTCCGCCGAGCCCTGGGGGGAACACTGAAGCTTTCTTT. Translating it yields CASSPPSPGGNTEAFF.

Here the CDR3 DNA reads TGCGCCCTCACCCGGGGATCAGCGGTTCAAGAGACCCAGTACTTC. Translating gives CALTRGSAVQETQYF. The chain joins TRBV23-1 to TRBJ2-5; weak D call: TRBD2 (5 bases). TRBV23-1 is an open reading frame, and its role is uncertain. Trimming took off 11 bases at V and 2 bases at J, with 21 bases between the two ends. The length of the CDR3 is 15 residues.

The chain combines TRBV11-2 with TRBJ2-2; TRBD1 matches 7 bases. Germline CDR1 is SGHAT and CDR2 is FQNNGV. Trimming removed 3 bases from V and 0 bases from J; junction bases left unmatched: 4. The CDR3 runs 16 residues. This chain's CDR3 is CASSFRGTANTGELFF. The CDR3 DNA is TGTGCCAGCAGCTTCCGAGGGACAGCGAACACCGGGGAGCTGTTTTTT.

The chain couples TRBV10-3 to TRBJ2-1; 8 nucleotides align to TRBD2. The CDR3 sequence is 16 residues long. The germline gives CDR1 ENHRY, CDR2 SYGVKD. With V trimmed by 11 bases and J by 6 bases, 18 bases remained unmatched. The CDR3: CAVLGTTSGSRNEQFF. CDR3 sequence (DNA): TGTGCCGTTCTCGGTACTACTAGCGGTTCTCGCAATGAGCAGTTCTTC.

This rearrangement joins TRBV5-8 to TRBJ1-5; TRBD1 agrees at 9 bases. Germline CDR1 reads SGHTS; CDR2 reads YDEGEE. The CDR3 runs to 17 residues. V shed 2 bases and J 7 bases; nucleotides not matched to a gene: 13. CDR3: CASSFLSGQGVMQPQHF. In DNA, the CDR3 is TGTGCCAGCAGCTTCTTGTCGGGACAGGGAGTTATGCAGCCCCAGCATTTT.

J is TRBJ1-3 and V is TRBV5-6, with unresolved D. The CDR3 is 16 residues long. The V and J ends lost 2 bases and 0 bases respectively, with 12 bases between them. The V gene's germline CDR1 is SGHDT and CDR2 YYEEEE. Here the CDR3 reads CASSFGAGSSGNTIYF. DNA for the CDR3: TGTGCCAGCAGCTTCGGTGCGGGATCCTCTGGAAACACCATATATTTT.